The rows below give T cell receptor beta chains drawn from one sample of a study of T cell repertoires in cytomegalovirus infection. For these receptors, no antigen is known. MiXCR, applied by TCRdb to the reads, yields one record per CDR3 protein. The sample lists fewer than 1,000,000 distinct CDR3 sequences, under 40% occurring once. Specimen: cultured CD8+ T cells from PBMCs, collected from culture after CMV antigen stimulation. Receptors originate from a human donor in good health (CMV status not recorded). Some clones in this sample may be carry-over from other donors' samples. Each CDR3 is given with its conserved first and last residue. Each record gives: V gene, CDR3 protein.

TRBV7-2,CASSPAASAYNEQFF
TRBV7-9,CASSLGYLTGGGTEAFF
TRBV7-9,CASSLVLGAVGNQPQHF
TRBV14,CASSQDFPGFGGELFF
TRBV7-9,CASSLLQRPNEKLFF
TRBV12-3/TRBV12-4,CASSSRDRAWYGYTF
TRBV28,CASTKRGGETQYF
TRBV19,CATFDPRGGWSTGELFF
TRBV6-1,CASSEGPGGETQYF
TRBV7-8,CASSLGTTSNQPQHF
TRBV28,CASSYRVSGYTF
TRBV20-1,CSAELRDSQETQYF
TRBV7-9,CASSLAAGLDKNIQYF
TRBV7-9,CAIWRGSVYGYTF
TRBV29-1,CSVDGTGQGTEAFF
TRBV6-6,CASSSPGDTGELFF
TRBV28,CASSTAETQYF
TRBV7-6,CASSFDRGGGGYEQYF
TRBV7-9,CASSLGGSTGQFF
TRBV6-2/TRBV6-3,CASSYSLSGGYTF
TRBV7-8,CASSLAREGAGYEQYF
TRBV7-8,CASTLWEVSTDTQYF
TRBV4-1,CASSQAGGSYEQYF
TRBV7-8,CASSLSSSYYEQYF
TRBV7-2,CASSDGEWDTEAFF
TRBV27,CASSLAAPYPTDTQYF
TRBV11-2,CASSLDARANYGYTF
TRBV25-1,CASGTGDDEQFF
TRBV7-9,CASSLAGFPWFF
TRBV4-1,CASSLRSRLVPQETQYF
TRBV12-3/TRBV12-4,CASSRTPPGLALNEQFF
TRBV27,CASSFHKPGVPYGYTF
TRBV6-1,CASSAWDGGLDNEQFF
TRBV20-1,CSASFQVGPDTQYF
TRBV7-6,CASSLEGGGWTVSTTLNTEAFF
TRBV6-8,CASTHTLGVHDGYTF
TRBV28,CVSSRLSGGAETQYF
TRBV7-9,CASSLAADSPLHF